The entry that follows covers one TCR beta chain sequence. The antigen is undetermined. These data belong to a study of T cell responses to AZD1222 COVID-19 vaccine. Looking at the study overall: The study pooled second doses at about 4 or about 12 weeks. Study-wide findings and caveats: The donors showed a predominance of white British ancestry and of females, with possible underestimation of clonal diversity. Two AZD1222 doses significantly raised spike-specific TCR breadth and depth over controls. Nearly half of spike-specific TCRs reportedly target variant regions that are unmutated in the B.1.351 and B.1.1.7 variants.

Measured with immunoSEQ multiplex PCR; TCRdb has only the in-frame clones, and not every one. The data show about 130,000 clones, approximately 90% seen once. The sample here was peripheral blood, taken on day 0 of AZD1222 vaccination. The receptor's source is an adult in good health.

The CDR3 DNA is TGTGCCAGCAGCCCGGAGGGGGCCAATGAGCAGTTCTTC. Residues: CASSPEGANEQFF. The V and J genes are TRBV5-4 and TRBJ2-1; a weak D match, TRBD1 (7 bases). V was pared by 4 bases and J by 6 bases, with 11 bases between. Germline loops: CDR1 SGHNT, CDR2 YYREEE (reference sequence). The CDR3 consists of 13 residues.